The subject of this entry is one T cell receptor beta chain. Its antigen is currently unknown. The sample contains more than one DNA sequence encoding this CDR3. The data originate from a study of shared clonotypes between healthy human individuals. Negatively enriched CD4+ T cells were divided by CD45RA into naive and memory. The CDR3 consists of 15 residues. Unmatched junction bases numbered 4, after V lost 6 bases and J lost 0 bases. CDR1 is KGHSH and CDR2 is LQKENI in the germline V gene. Study-wide results and limits: Limited genetic and exposure-history diversity came from having few donors.

As handled by the study authors: Filtering was not the same, since immunoSEQ gave junction-only sequences without quality scores. Only in-frame clones appear in the TCRdb table, and some are missing; sequencing was by immunoSEQ multiplex PCR. That table furnishes V, J and clone size, whereas the DNA furnished D and trimming. The sample carries hundreds of thousands of clones, less than 98% recorded once. The clonotype originates from a woman aged 25-40 years in good health. The sample was naive CD4+ T cells sorted from blood. Subset in this sample: CD45RA+ positively selected. This rearrangement joins TRBV18 to TRBJ1-5; 8 bases agree with TRBD1. CDR3 residues: CASSPGGGSNQPQHF. CDR3 nucleotide sequence: TGTGCCAGCTCCCCAGGGGGCGGTAGCAATCAGCCCCAGCATTTT.